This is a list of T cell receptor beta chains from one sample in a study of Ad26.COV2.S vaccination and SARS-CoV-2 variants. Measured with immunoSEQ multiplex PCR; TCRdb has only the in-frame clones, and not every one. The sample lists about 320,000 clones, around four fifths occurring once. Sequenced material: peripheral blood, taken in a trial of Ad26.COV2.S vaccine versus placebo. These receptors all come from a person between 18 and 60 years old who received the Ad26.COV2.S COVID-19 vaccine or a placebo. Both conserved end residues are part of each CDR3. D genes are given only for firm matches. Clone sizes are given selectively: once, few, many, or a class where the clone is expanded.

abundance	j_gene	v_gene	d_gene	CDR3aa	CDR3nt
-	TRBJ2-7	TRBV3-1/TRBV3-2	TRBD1	CASSHSIGTGGSGQYF	TGTGCCAGCAGCCACTCAATTGGGACAGGGGGCTCCGGGCAGTACTTC
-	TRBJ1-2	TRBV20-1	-	CSPRQAWGYTF	TGCAGTCCCAGACAGGCTTGGGGCTACACCTTC
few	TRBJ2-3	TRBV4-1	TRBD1	CASSHLVGTGLRDTQYF	TGCGCCAGCAGCCACCTCGTGGGGACAGGCCTCCGGGATACGCAGTATTTT
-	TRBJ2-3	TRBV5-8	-	CASSPGHLGTDTQYF	TGTGCCAGCAGCCCAGGACACCTCGGCACAGATACGCAGTATTTT
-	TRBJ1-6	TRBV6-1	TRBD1	CASSERTGAGSPLHF	TGTGCCAGCAGTGAAAGGACAGGGGCCGGTTCACCCCTCCACTTT
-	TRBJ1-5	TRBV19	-	CASSPGQYSNQPQHF	TGTGCCAGTAGTCCAGGACAGTATAGCAATCAGCCCCAGCATTTT
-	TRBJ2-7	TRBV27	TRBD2	CASSLSGGSYEQYF	TGTGCCAGCAGTTTAAGCGGGGGCTCCTACGAGCAGTACTTC
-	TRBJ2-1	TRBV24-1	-	CATSEPNTSLQFF	TGTGCCACCAGTGAACCCAATACGTCCCTTCAGTTCTTC
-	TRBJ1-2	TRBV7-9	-	CASSNPNLGGYTF	TGTGCCAGCAGCAACCCTAATCTCGGAGGCTACACCTTC
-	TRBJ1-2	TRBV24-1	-	CATSDRFYGYTF	TGTGCCACCAGTGACAGATTTTATGGCTACACCTTC
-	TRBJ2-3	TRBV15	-	CATSRDPPTDTQYF	TGTGCCACCAGCAGAGACCCCCCCACAGATACGCAGTATTTT
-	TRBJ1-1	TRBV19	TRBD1	CASIGRQGNTEAFF	TGTGCCAGTATTGGTAGACAGGGGAACACTGAAGCTTTCTTT
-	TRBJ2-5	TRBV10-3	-	CAISDPDKYRQETQYF	TGTGCCATCAGTGACCCGGACAAATATAGACAAGAGACCCAGTACTTC
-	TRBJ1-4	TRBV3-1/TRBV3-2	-	CASSLSGGGEKLFF	TGTGCCAGCAGCCTCAGTGGGGGAGGTGAAAAACTGTTTTTT
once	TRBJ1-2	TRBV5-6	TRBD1	CASTTGARYGYTF	TGTGCCAGCACCACAGGGGCCCGCTATGGCTACACCTTC
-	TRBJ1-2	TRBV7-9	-	CASSFPGSYGYTF	TGTGCCAGCAGCTTTCCAGGGAGCTATGGCTACACCTTC
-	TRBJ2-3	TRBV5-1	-	CASSPEPGSTDTQYF	TGCGCCAGCAGCCCGGAACCGGGAAGCACAGATACGCAGTATTTT
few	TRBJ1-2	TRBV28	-	CASSLPRREGYTF	TGTGCCAGCAGTTTGCCCCGTCGAGAAGGCTACACCTTC
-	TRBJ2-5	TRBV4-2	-	CASSPGRMGETQYF	TGTGCCAGCAGCCCAGGCAGGATGGGAGAGACCCAGTACTTC
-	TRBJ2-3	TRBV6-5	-	CASNLPGQDTQYF	TGTGCCAGCAACCTACCGGGGCAGGATACGCAGTATTTT
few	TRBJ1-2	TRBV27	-	CASSLRGGYYGYTF	TGTGCCAGCAGTTTACGCGGGGGATATTATGGCTACACCTTC
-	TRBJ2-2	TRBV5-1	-	CASSWAQQGLHTGELFF	TGCGCCAGCAGCTGGGCCCAACAGGGTCTACACACCGGGGAGCTGTTTTTT
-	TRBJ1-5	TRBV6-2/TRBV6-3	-	CASSGPSLGGGNQPQHF	TGTGCCAGCAGTGGCCCTTCTCTGGGGGGTGGCAATCAGCCCCAGCATTTT
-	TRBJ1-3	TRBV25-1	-	CASSESGHSGNTIYF	TGTGCCAGCAGTGAATCCGGACACTCTGGAAACACCATATATTTT
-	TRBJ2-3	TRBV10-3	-	CAISPTTDTQYF	TGTGCCATCTCGCCAACCACAGATACGCAGTATTTT
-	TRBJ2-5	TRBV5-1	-	CASSLGGAPETQYF	TGCGCCAGCAGCTTGGGAGGCGCACCGGAGACCCAGTACTTC
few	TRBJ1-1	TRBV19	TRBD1	CASARTGRTEAFF	TGTGCCAGTGCCCGGACAGGGCGTACTGAAGCTTTCTTT
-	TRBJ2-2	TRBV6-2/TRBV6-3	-	CASSYLLSTGELFF	TGTGCCAGCAGTTACTTATTATCCACCGGGGAGCTGTTTTTT
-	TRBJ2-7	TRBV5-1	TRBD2	CASSLSLAGGQYF	TGCGCCAGCAGCTTGAGTCTAGCGGGGGGGCAGTACTTC
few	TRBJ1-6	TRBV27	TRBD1	CASSFSYRGGNSPLHF	TGTGCCAGCAGTTTCAGCTACAGGGGGGGTAATTCACCCCTCCACTTT
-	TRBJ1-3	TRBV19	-	CASSIRGTGNTIYF	TGTGCCAGTAGTATAAGGGGAACTGGAAACACCATATATTTT
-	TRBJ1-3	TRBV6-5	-	CASSSGPGNTIYF	TGTGCCAGCAGTTCAGGGCCCGGAAACACCATATATTTT
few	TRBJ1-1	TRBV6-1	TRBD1	CASSEVGQGAGEAFF	TGTGCCAGCAGTGAAGTGGGACAGGGGGCGGGTGAAGCTTTCTTT
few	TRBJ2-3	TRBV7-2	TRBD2	CASSTGLAGGTDTQYF	TGTGCCAGCAGCACGGGACTAGCGGGGGGCACAGATACGCAGTATTTT
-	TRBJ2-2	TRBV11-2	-	CASSLGANDGELFF	TGTGCCAGCAGCTTAGGGGCGAATGACGGGGAGCTGTTTTTT
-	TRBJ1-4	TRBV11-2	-	CASSRGYATNEKLFF	TGTGCCAGCAGCCGAGGCTATGCAACTAATGAAAAACTGTTTTTT
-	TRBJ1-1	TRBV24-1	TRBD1	CATSDRGSQPFF	TGTGCCACCAGTGACAGGGGGTCACAGCCTTTCTTT
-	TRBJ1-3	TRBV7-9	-	CASSLGSGAGNTIYF	TGTGCCAGCAGCTTAGGTTCAGGGGCTGGAAACACCATATATTTT
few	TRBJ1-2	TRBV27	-	CASRDSSNYGYTF	TGTGCCAGCAGGGACAGCTCTAACTATGGCTACACCTTC
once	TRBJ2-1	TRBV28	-	CASSLDRYNEQFF	TGTGCCAGCAGCCTAGACAGATACAATGAGCAGTTCTTC
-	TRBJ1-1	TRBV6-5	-	CASRTRGRGNTEAFF	TGTGCCAGCAGGACCCGGGGGAGGGGGAACACTGAAGCTTTCTTT
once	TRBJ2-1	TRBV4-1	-	CASSMEGVYNEQFF	TGCGCCAGCAGTATGGAGGGGGTATACAATGAGCAGTTCTTC
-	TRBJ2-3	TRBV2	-	CASSAADPGWAGSDTDTQYF	TGTGCCAGCAGTGCTGCCGACCCAGGGTGGGCCGGAAGTGACACAGATACGCAGTATTTT
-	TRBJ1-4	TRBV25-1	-	CASSEVWGRDEKLFF	TGTGCCAGCAGTGAAGTCTGGGGGCGGGATGAAAAACTGTTTTTT
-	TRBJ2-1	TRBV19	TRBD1	CASSIGVDRGLNEQFF	TGTGCCAGTAGTATAGGAGTGGACAGGGGGCTTAATGAGCAGTTCTTC
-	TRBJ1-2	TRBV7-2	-	CASSLGTPYGYTF	TGTGCCAGCAGCTTAGGGACACCGTATGGCTACACCTTC
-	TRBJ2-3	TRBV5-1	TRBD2	CASSFPSGGSTDTQYF	TGCGCCAGCAGCTTTCCTAGCGGGGGGTCCACAGATACGCAGTATTTT
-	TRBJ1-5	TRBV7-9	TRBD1	CASRDRDQPQHF	TGTGCCAGCAGAGACAGGGATCAGCCCCAGCATTTT
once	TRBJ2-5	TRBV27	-	CASSFLARETQYF	TGTGCCAGCAGTTTCTTAGCGAGGGAGACCCAGTACTTC
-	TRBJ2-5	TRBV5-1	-	CASSFMGLSQETQYF	TGCGCCAGCAGTTTTATGGGGCTGTCCCAAGAGACCCAGTACTTC
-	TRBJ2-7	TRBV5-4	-	CASSFQLGTLYEQYF	TGTGCCAGCAGCTTTCAACTCGGGACACTCTACGAGCAGTACTTC
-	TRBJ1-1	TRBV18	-	CASSLNDRRNTEAFF	TGTGCCAGCTCACTGAATGACAGACGGAACACTGAAGCTTTCTTT
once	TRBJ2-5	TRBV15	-	CATSRNLQETQYF	TGTGCCACCAGCAGAAACCTCCAAGAGACCCAGTACTTC
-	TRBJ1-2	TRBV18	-	CASSRPTGGYTF	TGTGCCAGCTCACGCCCCACGGGTGGCTACACCTTC
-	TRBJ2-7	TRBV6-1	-	CASSEGGNSYEQYF	TGTGCCAGCAGTGAAGGTGGGAACTCCTACGAGCAGTACTTC